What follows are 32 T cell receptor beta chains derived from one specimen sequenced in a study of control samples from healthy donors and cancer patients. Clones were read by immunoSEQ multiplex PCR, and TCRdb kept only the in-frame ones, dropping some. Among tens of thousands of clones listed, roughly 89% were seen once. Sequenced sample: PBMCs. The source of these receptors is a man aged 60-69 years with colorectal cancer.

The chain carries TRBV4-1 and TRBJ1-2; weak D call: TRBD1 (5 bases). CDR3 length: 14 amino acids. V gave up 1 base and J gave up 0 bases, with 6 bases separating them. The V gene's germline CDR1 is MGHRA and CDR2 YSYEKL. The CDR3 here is CASSQATANYGYTF. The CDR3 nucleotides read TGCGCCAGCAGCCAAGCGACAGCTAACTATGGCTACACCTTC.

CDR3 in DNA: TGCGCCAGCAGCTTCCTAAGGACTAGCGGGGGCTACGAGCAGTACTTC. It translates to CASSFLRTSGGYEQYF. The chain carries TRBV5-1 and TRBJ2-7; 13 bases line up with TRBD2. V gave up 2 bases and J gave up 3 bases; unmatched junction bases: 5. Germline CDR1 is SGHRS and CDR2 is YFSETQ. The CDR3 spans 16 residues.

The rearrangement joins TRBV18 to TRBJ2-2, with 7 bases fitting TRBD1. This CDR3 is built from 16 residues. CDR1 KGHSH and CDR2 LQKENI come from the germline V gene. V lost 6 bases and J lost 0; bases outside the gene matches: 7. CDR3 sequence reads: CASSHTGTANTGELFF. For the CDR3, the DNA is TGTGCCAGCTCGCACACCGGGACAGCGAACACCGGGGAGCTGTTTTTT.

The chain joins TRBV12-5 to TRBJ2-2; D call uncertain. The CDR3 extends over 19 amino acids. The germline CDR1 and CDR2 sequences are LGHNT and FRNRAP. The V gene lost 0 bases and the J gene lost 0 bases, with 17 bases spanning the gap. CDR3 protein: CASGLVPDGYTANTGELFF. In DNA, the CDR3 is TGTGCTAGTGGTTTGGTACCTGATGGGTATACTGCGAACACCGGGGAGCTGTTTTTT.

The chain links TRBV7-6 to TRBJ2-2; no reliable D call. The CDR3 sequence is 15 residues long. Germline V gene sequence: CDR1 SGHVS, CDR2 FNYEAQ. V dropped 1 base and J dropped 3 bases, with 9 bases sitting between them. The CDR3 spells CASSLVTFDTGELFF. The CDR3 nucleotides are TGTGCCAGCAGCTTAGTAACTTTTGACACCGGGGAGCTGTTTTTT.

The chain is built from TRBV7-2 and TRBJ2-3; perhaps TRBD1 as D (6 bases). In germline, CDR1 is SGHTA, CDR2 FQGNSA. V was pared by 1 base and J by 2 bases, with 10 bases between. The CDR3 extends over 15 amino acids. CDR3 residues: CASSLDRALTDTQYF. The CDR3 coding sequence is TGTGCCAGCAGCTTAGACAGGGCTCTCACAGATACGCAGTATTTT.

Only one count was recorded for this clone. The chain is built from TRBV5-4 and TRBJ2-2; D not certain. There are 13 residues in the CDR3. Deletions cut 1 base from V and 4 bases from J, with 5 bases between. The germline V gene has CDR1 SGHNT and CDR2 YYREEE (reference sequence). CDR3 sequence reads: CASSLTATGELFF. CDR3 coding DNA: TGTGCCAGCAGCTTGACGGCCACCGGGGAGCTGTTTTTT.

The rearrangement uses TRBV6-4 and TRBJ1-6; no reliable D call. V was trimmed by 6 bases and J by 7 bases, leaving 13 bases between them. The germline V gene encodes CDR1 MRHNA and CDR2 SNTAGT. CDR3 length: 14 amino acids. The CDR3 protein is CASSDTLGNSPLHF. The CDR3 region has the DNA TGTGCCAGCAGCGACACCTTAGGGAATTCACCCCTCCACTTT.

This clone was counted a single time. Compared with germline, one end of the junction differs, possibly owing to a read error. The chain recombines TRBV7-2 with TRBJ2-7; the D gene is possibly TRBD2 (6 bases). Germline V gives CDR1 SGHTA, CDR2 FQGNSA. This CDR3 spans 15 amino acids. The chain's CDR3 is CASSLVGTAFYEQYF. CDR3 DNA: TGTGCAAGCAGCTTAGTTGGGACTGCCTTCTACGAGCAGTACTTC.

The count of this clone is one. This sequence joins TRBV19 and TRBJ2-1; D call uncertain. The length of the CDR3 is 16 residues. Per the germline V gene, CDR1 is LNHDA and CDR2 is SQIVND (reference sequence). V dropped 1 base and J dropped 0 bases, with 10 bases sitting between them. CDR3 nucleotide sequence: TGTGCCAGTAGTATAGTTGGGCTCAGCTCCTACAATGAGCAGTTCTTC. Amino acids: CASSIVGLSSYNEQFF. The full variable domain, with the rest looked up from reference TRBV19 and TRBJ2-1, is DGGITQSPKYLFRKEGQNVTLSCEQNLNHDAMYWYRQDPGQGLRLIYYSQIVNDFQKGDIAEGYSVSREKKESFPLTVTSAQKNPTAFYLCASSIVGLSSYNEQFFGPGTRLTVL.

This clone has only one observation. CDR3 amino acids: CASSEKFGGYGYTF. The CDR3 region has the DNA TGTGCCAGCAGTGAGAAGTTTGGGGGCTATGGCTACACCTTC. The chain carries TRBV6-4 and TRBJ1-2, with D possibly matching TRBD1 (5 bases). The CDR3 spans 14 residues. V was cut by 3 bases and J by 4 bases, with 12 bases left in between. The germline V gene encodes CDR1 MRHNA and CDR2 SNTAGT.

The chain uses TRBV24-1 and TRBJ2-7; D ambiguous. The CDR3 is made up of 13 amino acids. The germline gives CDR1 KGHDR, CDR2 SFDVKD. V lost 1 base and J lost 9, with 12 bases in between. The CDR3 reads CATSDFSSEGQYF. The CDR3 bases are TGTGCCACCAGTGATTTTAGTTCAGAAGGGCAGTACTTC.

In nucleotides, the CDR3 is TGTGCCAGCAGTTACGAAGTAACGAGCACAGATACGCAGTATTTT. The encoded protein is CASSYEVTSTDTQYF. The gene calls are TRBV6-5 and TRBJ2-3; D not certain. V was trimmed by 2 bases and J by 0 bases, leaving 9 bases between them. CDR1 and CDR2 (germline): MNHEY, SVGAGI. The CDR3 contains 15 residues.

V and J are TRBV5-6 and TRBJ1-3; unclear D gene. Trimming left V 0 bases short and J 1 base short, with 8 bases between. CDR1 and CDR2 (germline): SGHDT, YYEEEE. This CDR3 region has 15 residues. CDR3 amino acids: CASSLVTGSGNTIYF. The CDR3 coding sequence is TGTGCCAGCAGCTTGGTAACGGGGTCTGGAAACACCATATATTTT. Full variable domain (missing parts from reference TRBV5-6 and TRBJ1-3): DAGVTQSPTHLIKTRGQQVTLRCSPKSGHDTVSWYQQALGQGPQFIFQYYEEEERQRGNFPDRFSGHQFPNYSSELNVNALLLGDSALYLCASSLVTGSGNTIYFGEGSWLTVV.

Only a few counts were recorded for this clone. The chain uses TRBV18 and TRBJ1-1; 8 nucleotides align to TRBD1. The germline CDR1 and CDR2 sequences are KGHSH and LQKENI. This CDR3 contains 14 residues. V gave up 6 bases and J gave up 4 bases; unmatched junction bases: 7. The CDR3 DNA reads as TGTGCCAGCTCCCCCCAGGGGGCGAGCACTGAAGCTTTCTTT. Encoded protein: CASSPQGASTEAFF. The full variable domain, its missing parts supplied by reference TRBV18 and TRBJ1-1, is NAGVMQNPRHLVRRRGQEARLRCSPMKGHSHVYWYRQLPEEGLKFMVYLQKENIIDESGMPKERFSAEFPKEGPSILRIQQVVRGDSAAYFCASSPQGASTEAFFGQGTRLTVV.

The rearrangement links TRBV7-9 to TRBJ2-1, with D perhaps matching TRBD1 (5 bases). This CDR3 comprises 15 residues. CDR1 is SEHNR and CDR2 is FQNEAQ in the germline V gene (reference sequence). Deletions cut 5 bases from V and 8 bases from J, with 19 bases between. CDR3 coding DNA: TGTGCCAGCAGCCCCCATAGGACCCTCAGGGATGAGCAGTTCTTC. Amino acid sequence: CASSPHRTLRDEQFF.

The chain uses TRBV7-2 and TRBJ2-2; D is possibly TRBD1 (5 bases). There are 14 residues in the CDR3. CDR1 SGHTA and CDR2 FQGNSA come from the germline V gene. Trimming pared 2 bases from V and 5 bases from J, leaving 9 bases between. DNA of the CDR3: TGTGCCAGCAGCTTATGGTCAGGGACCGGGGAGCTGTTTTTT. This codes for CASSLWSGTGELFF. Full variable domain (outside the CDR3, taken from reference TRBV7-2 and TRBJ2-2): GAGVSQSPSNKVTEKGKDVELRCDPISGHTALYWYRQSLGQGLEFLIYFQGNSAPDKSGLPSDRFSAERTGGSVSTLTIQRTQQEDSAVYLCASSLWSGTGELFFGEGSRLTVL.

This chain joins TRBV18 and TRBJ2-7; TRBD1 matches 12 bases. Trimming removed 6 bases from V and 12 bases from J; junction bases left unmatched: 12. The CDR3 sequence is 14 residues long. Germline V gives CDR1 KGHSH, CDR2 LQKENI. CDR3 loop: CASSPGQGAWVPYF. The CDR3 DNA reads TGTGCCAGCTCGCCGGGACAGGGGGCATGGGTGCCGTACTTC. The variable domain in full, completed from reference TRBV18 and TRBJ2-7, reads NAGVMQNPRHLVRRRGQEARLRCSPMKGHSHVYWYRQLPEEGLKFMVYLQKENIIDESGMPKERFSAEFPKEGPSILRIQQVVRGDSAAYFCASSPGQGAWVPYFGPGTRLTVT.

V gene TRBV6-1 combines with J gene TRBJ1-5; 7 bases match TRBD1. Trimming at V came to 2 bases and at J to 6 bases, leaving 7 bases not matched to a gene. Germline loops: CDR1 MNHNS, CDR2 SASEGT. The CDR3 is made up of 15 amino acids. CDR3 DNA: TGTGCCAGCAGTGAAAGGGGGCTCGCGGCTCAGCCCCAGCATTTT. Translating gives CASSERGLAAQPQHF.

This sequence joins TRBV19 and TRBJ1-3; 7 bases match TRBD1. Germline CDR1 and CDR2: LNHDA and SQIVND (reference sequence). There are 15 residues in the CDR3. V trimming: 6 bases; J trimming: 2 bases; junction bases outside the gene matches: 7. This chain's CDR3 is CASSPTGFTGNTIYF. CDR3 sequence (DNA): TGTGCCAGTAGCCCGACAGGGTTCACTGGAAACACCATATATTTT.

CDR3 amino acids: CASSFGGSYNSPLHF. The CDR3 nucleotides are TGTGCCAGCAGTTTTGGCGGCTCCTATAATTCACCCCTCCACTTT. The chain recombines TRBV6-2 or TRBV6-3 with TRBJ1-6; D not resolved. Germline V gives CDR1 MNHEY, CDR2 SVGEGT. Between the trimmed V and J ends, which lost 4 bases and 0 bases, there was a span of 7 bases. The CDR3 contains 15 residues.

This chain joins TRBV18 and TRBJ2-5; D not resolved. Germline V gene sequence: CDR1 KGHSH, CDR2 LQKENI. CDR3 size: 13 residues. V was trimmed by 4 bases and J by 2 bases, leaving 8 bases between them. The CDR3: CASSRAIQETQYF. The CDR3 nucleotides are TGTGCCAGCTCACGGGCTATTCAAGAGACCCAGTACTTC.

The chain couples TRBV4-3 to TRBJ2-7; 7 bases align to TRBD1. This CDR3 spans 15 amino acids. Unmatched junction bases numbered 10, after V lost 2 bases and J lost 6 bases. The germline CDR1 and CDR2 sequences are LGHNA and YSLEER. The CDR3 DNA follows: TGCGCCAGCAGCCAATCTCGGACAGGTACCGGCGAGCAGTACTTC. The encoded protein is CASSQSRTGTGEQYF.

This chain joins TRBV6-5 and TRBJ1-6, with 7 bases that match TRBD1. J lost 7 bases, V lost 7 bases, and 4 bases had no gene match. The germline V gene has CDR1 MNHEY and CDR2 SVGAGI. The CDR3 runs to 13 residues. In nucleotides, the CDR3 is TGTGCCAGCACGTCGACAGGGAATTCACCCCTCCACTTT. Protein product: CASTSTGNSPLHF.

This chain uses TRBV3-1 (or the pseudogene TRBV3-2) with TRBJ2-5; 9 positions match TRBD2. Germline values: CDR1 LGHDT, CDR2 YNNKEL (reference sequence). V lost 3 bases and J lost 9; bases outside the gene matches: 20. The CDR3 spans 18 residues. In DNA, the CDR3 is TGTGCCAGCAGCCAGTCCCAAAGCGGGGGGATAAAAGAGATGTCCCAGTACTTC. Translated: CASSQSQSGGIKEMSQYF.

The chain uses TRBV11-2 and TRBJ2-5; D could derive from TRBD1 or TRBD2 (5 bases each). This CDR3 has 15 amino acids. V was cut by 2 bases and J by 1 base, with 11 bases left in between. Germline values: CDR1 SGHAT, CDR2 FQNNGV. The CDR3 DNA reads TGTGCCAGCAGCTTATGGGGGAGTATCCAAGAGACCCAGTACTTC. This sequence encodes CASSLWGSIQETQYF.

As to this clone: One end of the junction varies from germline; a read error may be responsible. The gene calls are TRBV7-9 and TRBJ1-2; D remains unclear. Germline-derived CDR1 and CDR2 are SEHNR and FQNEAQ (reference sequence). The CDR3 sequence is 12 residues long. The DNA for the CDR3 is TGTGCCAGCAGCTTAGGCGCCGATGGATACACCTTC. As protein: CASSLGADGYTF.

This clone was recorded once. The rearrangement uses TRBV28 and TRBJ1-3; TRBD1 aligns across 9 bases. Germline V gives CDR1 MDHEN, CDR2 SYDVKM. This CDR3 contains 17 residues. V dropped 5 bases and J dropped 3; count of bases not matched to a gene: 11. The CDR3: CASSTPGTGGFGNTIYF. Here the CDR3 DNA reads TGTGCCAGCAGTACACCAGGAACAGGGGGCTTTGGAAACACCATATATTTT.

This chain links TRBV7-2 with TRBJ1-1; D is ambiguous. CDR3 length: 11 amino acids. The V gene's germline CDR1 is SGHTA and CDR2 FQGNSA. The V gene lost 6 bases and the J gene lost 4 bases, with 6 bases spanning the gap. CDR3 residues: CASSNPTEAFF. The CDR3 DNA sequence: TGTGCCAGCAGTAACCCCACTGAAGCTTTCTTT.

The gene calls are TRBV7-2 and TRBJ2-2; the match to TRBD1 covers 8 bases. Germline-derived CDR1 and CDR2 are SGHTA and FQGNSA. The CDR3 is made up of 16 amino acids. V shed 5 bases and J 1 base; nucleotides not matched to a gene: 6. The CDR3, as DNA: TGTGCCAGCAGCCCCCAGGGGACAGGGAACACCGGGGAGCTGTTTTTT. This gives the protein CASSPQGTGNTGELFF. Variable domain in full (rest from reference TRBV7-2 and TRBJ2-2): GAGVSQSPSNKVTEKGKDVELRCDPISGHTALYWYRQSLGQGLEFLIYFQGNSAPDKSGLPSDRFSAERTGGSVSTLTIQRTQQEDSAVYLCASSPQGTGNTGELFFGEGSRLTVL.

The CDR3 is CASSPPGQGIGSPLHF. The CDR3 bases are TGTGCCAGCAGCCCCCCCGGACAGGGGATCGGTTCACCCCTCCACTTT. The chain carries TRBV7-9 and TRBJ1-6; the match to TRBD1 covers 9 bases. Trimming removed 5 bases from V and 9 bases from J; junction bases left unmatched: 11. CDR3 length: 16 residues. CDR1 and CDR2 from the germline V gene are SEHNR and FQNEAQ (reference sequence).

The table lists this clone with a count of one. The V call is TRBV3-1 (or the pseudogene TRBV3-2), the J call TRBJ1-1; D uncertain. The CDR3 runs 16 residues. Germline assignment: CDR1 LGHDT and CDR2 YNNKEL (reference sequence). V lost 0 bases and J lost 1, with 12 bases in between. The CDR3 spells CASSQDYYGRNTEAFF. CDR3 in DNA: TGTGCCAGCAGCCAAGACTACTATGGCAGGAACACTGAAGCTTTCTTT.